The next 11 T cell receptor beta chains were all read from a single sample in a study of CD8 T cells in Susac syndrome. The authors reverse transcribed roughly 0.5 to 1 ug RNA with random hexamers. TCRdb reprocessed the immunoSEQ multiplex PCR reads with MiXCR, giving one entry per CDR3 protein. The sample holds approximately 100,000 distinct CDR3 sequences, 90% to 98% seen once. Sample: CD4+ T cells from PBMCs. Source of these receptors: a human donor in good health.

The chain combines TRBV28 with TRBJ2-4, with TRBD2 matching over 9 bases. There are 15 residues in the CDR3. Trimming cost V 1 base and J 3 bases; bases outside gene matches: 1. Germline CDR1 reads MDHEN; CDR2 reads SYDVKM. Here the CDR3 DNA reads TGTGCCAGCAGTTTATCAGCGGGGGGCAAAAACATTCAGTACTTC. Protein: CASSLSAGGKNIQYF.

J is TRBJ2-7 and V is TRBV7-2; TRBD2 might be the D (5 bases). In germline, CDR1 is SGHTA, CDR2 FQGNSA. V was trimmed by 1 base and J by 2 bases, leaving 12 bases between them. This CDR3 comprises 15 residues. CDR3 region: CASSLGTRGTYEQYF. In DNA form, the CDR3 reads TGTGCCAGCAGCTTAGGGACCAGAGGGACCTACGAGCAGTACTTC. The variable domain in full, completed from reference TRBV7-2 and TRBJ2-7, reads GAGVSQSPSNKVTEKGKDVELRCDPISGHTALYWYRQSLGQGLEFLIYFQGNSAPDKSGLPSDRFSAERTGGSVSTLTIQRTQQEDSAVYLCASSLGTRGTYEQYFGPGTRLTVT.

The rearrangement joins TRBV4-3 to TRBJ1-4; TRBD1 matches 7 bases. There are 16 residues in the CDR3. Trimming took 4 bases from V and 0 from J; bases not matched to a gene: 5. Germline CDR1 and CDR2: LGHNA and YSLEER. CDR3 amino acids: CASSRTGVATNEKLFF. The CDR3 bases are TGCGCCAGCAGCCGGACAGGAGTTGCAACTAATGAAAAACTGTTTTTT.

The V and J genes are TRBV7-8 and TRBJ2-7, with D perhaps matching TRBD1 (6 bases). From germline, CDR1 is SGHVS and CDR2 FQNEAQ. This CDR3 is 15 amino acids long. V was pared by 1 base and J by 0 bases, with 10 bases between. The CDR3 DNA sequence: TGTGCCAGCAGCTTAGAGAGGGGGAGCTCCTACGAGCAGTACTTC. Amino acids: CASSLERGSSYEQYF.

The V gene is TRBV29-1, the J gene TRBJ2-4, with TRBD1 matching 7 bases. CDR3 size: 13 residues. Looked up from germline, CDR1 is SQVTM and CDR2 is ANQGSEA. The ends lost 2 bases at V and 4 bases at J; junction bases unmatched: 2. The CDR3 bases are TGCAGCGTTGAACCGGGACAGAAAAACATTCAGTACTTC. As protein: CSVEPGQKNIQYF.

The chain combines TRBV5-4 with TRBJ2-5, with 8 bases lining up with TRBD1. CDR3 length equals 14 residues. Germline CDR1 reads SGHNT; CDR2 reads YYREEE (reference sequence). J was trimmed by 3 bases and V by 5 bases; bases with no gene match: 6. CDR3 DNA: TGTGCCAGCAGGCCGACGACAGGGGAAGAGACCCAGTACTTC. As protein: CASRPTTGEETQYF.

The chain carries TRBV27 and TRBJ2-3; no reliable D call. The length of the CDR3 is 15 residues. Trimming cost V 0 bases and J 2 bases, with 9 bases left between them. Germline V gene data show CDR1 as MNHEY and CDR2 as SMNVEV (reference sequence). The CDR3 loop is CASSLSQDLTDTQYF. In DNA, the CDR3 is TGTGCCAGCAGTTTATCGCAGGACCTCACAGATACGCAGTATTTT.

The V and J genes are TRBV16 and TRBJ1-6; D uncertain. The V gene lost 1 base and the J gene lost 7 bases, with 5 bases spanning the gap. Germline V gives CDR1 KGHSY, CDR2 FQNENV. This CDR3 comprises 13 residues. The CDR3 is CASSQFRNSPLHF. CDR3 bases: TGTGCCAGCAGCCAATTTCGGAATTCACCCCTCCACTTT.

V usage is TRBV30 and J usage is TRBJ2-7, with D perhaps assigned TRBD1 or TRBD2 (5 bases each). The V end was cut by 5 bases, the J end by 6 bases, with 11 bases between. Per the germline V gene, CDR1 is GTSNPN and CDR2 is SVGIG (reference sequence). The CDR3 totals 11 residues. CDR3 sequence reads: CAWAGTIEQYF. The DNA of the CDR3 is TGTGCCTGGGCCGGGACCATCGAGCAGTACTTC.

This chain connects TRBV30 to TRBJ1-6; a possible D gene is TRBD1 (5 bases). Trimming took 1 base from V and 5 from J, leaving 9 bases between them. CDR3 length equals 14 residues. From germline, CDR1 is GTSNPN and CDR2 SVGIG (reference sequence). The CDR3 sequence: CAWSAGLDNSPLHF. The DNA of the CDR3 is TGTGCCTGGAGTGCGGGACTCGATAATTCACCCCTCCACTTT.

This clonotype was recorded only once. V is TRBV12-3 or TRBV12-4 and J is TRBJ1-1; 7 bases fit TRBD1. Germline trimming cut 5 bases from V and 4 bases from J; bases unmatched to any gene: 10. The CDR3 is 15 amino acids. The CDR3 loop is CASSRGRGLGTEAFF. CDR3 nucleotide sequence: TGTGCCAGCAGTAGAGGCAGGGGGTTAGGCACTGAAGCTTTCTTT.